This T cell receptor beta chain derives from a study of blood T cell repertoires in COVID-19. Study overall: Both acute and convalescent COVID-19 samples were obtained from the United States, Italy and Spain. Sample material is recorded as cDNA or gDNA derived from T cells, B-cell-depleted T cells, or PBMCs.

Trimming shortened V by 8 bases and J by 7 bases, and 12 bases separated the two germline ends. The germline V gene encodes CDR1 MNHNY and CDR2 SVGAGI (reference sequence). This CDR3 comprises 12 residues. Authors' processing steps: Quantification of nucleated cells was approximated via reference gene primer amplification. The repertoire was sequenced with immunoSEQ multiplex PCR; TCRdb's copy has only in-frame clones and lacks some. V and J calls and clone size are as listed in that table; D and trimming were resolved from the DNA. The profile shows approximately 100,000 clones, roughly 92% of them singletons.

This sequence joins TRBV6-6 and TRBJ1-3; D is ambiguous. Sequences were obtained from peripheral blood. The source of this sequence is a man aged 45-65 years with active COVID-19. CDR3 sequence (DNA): TGTGCCAGCCGAGGTTCGGCGAACACCATATATTTT. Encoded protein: CASRGSANTIYF.